The rows below give T cell receptor beta chains drawn from one sample of a study of blood T cell repertoires in COVID-19. TCRdb's table, derived via immunoSEQ multiplex PCR, lists solely in-frame clones and lacks some. This table has some 240,000 clones, 88% appearing once. The sample comprised peripheral blood. Receptor source: a woman in her sixties or seventies with COVID-19, enrolled during active disease. The CDR3 runs from the conserved cysteine through the conserved F or W. The order of the fields is V gene, J gene, clone size, D gene, CDR3 protein, CDR3 DNA. D genes are given only for firm matches. Not every row has a clone size; where given, it reads once, few, many or a size class.

>TRBV10-2|TRBJ1-1|NA|NA
CASSEEQGVTEAFF
TGCGCCAGCAGTGAGGAACAGGGTGTCACTGAAGCTTTCTTT
>TRBV30|TRBJ2-7|NA|NA
CAWSVRSHRSRGYEQYF
TGTGCCTGGAGTGTACGGTCACACCGTAGCCGGGGCTACGAGCAGTACTTC
>TRBV14|TRBJ1-2|NA|NA
CASSQNQGTGYTF
TGTGCCAGCAGCCAAAACCAGGGGACTGGCTACACCTTC
>TRBV27|TRBJ2-1|few|TRBD1
CASRLAGTGSNEQFF
TGTGCCAGCAGACTAGCCGGGACAGGGTCCAATGAGCAGTTCTTC
>TRBV5-1|TRBJ2-1|NA|TRBD2
CASGTSGDSYNEQFF
TGCGCCAGCGGGACTAGCGGTGACTCCTACAATGAGCAGTTCTTC
>TRBV11-3|TRBJ1-2|NA|NA
CASGFQTGYGYTF
TGTGCCAGCGGTTTTCAGACGGGCTATGGCTACACCTTC
>TRBV28|TRBJ1-6|NA|TRBD1
CASSADRLNSPLHF
TGTGCCAGCAGTGCGGACAGGTTGAATTCACCCCTCCACTTT
>TRBV7-3|TRBJ2-1|NA|TRBD2
CASSSGTSQINEQFF
TGTGCCAGCAGTTCCGGGACTAGTCAAATCAATGAGCAGTTCTTC
>TRBV5-1|TRBJ2-7|NA|TRBD2
CASSLTTGPGRERHEQYF
TGCGCCAGCAGCTTGACCACCGGGCCAGGGAGGGAACGGCACGAGCAGTACTTC
>TRBV3-1/TRBV3-2|TRBJ2-1|NA|TRBD2
CASSQDTLAGGWTYEQFF
TGTGCCAGCAGCCAAGACACTCTGGCGGGAGGGTGGACTTATGAGCAGTTCTTC
>TRBV12-3/TRBV12-4|TRBJ2-7|NA|NA
CASSPSYEQYF
TGTGCCAGCAGTCCGTCCTACGAGCAGTACTTC
>TRBV3-1/TRBV3-2|TRBJ2-1|once|TRBD2
CASSLSGGGGNEQFF
TGTGCCAGCAGTCTTAGCGGGGGGGGTGGCAATGAGCAGTTCTTC
>TRBV19|TRBJ1-4|NA|TRBD1
CASRGRGQPNEKLFF
TGTGCCAGTAGAGGAAGGGGGCAGCCTAATGAAAAACTGTTTTTT
>TRBV15|TRBJ2-7|NA|TRBD2
CATSREFWTSGSFSFEQYF
TGTGCCACCAGCAGGGAATTTTGGACTAGCGGGAGTTTTTCGTTCGAGCAGTACTTC
>TRBV5-6|TRBJ2-5|NA|TRBD2
CASSLLGTSGNQETQYF
TGTGCCAGCAGTTTACTGGGAACTAGCGGGAATCAAGAGACCCAGTACTTC
>TRBV13|TRBJ2-5|NA|TRBD2
CASSTVGLAGGETQYF
TGTGCCAGCAGCACTGTCGGACTAGCGGGGGGAGAGACCCAGTACTTC
>TRBV2|TRBJ2-2|NA|TRBD1
CASSGQGIGELFF
TGTGCCAGCAGTGGACAGGGCATCGGGGAGCTGTTTTTT
>TRBV19|TRBJ2-6|NA|NA
CASSIPRGRFSSGANVLTF
TGTGCCAGTAGTATACCACGGGGAAGGTTTAGCTCTGGGGCCAACGTCCTGACTTTC
>TRBV15|TRBJ1-3|NA|NA
CATSRDSELNSGNTIYF
TGTGCCACCAGCAGAGATTCTGAGTTGAACTCTGGAAACACCATATATTTT
>TRBV7-2|TRBJ2-1|many|TRBD2
CASSFLSVAGVYEQFF
TGTGCCAGCAGCTTTTTAAGTGTGGCGGGAGTTTATGAGCAGTTCTTC
>TRBV4-2|TRBJ2-1|few|TRBD2
CASSQALAGGPGVYNEQFF
TGTGCCAGCAGCCAAGCACTAGCGGGAGGGCCGGGTGTTTACAATGAGCAGTTCTTC
>TRBV7-2|TRBJ2-1|NA|TRBD2
CASSLEGVGTSASNEQFF
TGTGCCAGCAGCTTAGAGGGGGTGGGGACTAGCGCCTCCAATGAGCAGTTCTTC
>TRBV27|TRBJ2-1|NA|TRBD2
CASSVSGRPNNNEQFF
TGTGCCAGCAGTGTCAGCGGGAGGCCTAATAACAATGAGCAGTTCTTC
>TRBV5-1|TRBJ2-3|NA|TRBD2
CASESGGGTDTQYF
TGCGCCAGCGAGAGCGGGGGGGGCACAGATACGCAGTATTTT
>TRBV11-3|TRBJ1-6|NA|NA
CASSFDTLGDSPLHF
TGTGCCAGCAGCTTTGACACCTTAGGGGATTCACCCCTCCACTTT
>TRBV6-4|TRBJ2-7|NA|TRBD2
CASSVGGRLRYEQYF
TGTGCCAGCAGTGTTGGCGGGAGGCTGCGCTACGAGCAGTACTTC
>TRBV7-2|TRBJ2-1|NA|NA
CASTRGGGSSYNEQFF
TGTGCCAGCACAAGGGGGGGAGGGAGCTCCTACAATGAGCAGTTCTTC
>TRBV29-1|TRBJ1-1|NA|NA
CSGVMGGTEAFF
TGCAGCGGGGTCATGGGGGGCACTGAAGCTTTCTTT
>TRBV7-9|TRBJ2-7|NA|NA
CASSLPYEQYF
TGTGCCAGCAGCTTACCATACGAGCAGTACTTC
>TRBV2|TRBJ2-7|once|TRBD1
CASRQDRADEQYF
TGTGCCAGCAGACAGGACAGGGCGGACGAGCAGTACTTC
>TRBV7-6|TRBJ1-6|NA|NA
CASSRTGSSYNSPLHF
TGTGCCAGCAGCCGCACAGGGAGCTCCTATAATTCACCCCTCCACTTT
>TRBV11-2|TRBJ2-1|few|NA
CASSLVHSSNEQFF
TGTGCCAGCAGCTTAGTTCACAGCAGCAATGAGCAGTTCTTC
>TRBV15|TRBJ2-5|NA|NA
CATSRAGARRETQYF
TGTGCCACCAGCAGAGCTGGGGCGCGACGAGAGACCCAGTACTTC
>TRBV30|TRBJ1-1|few|NA
CAWSRRNTEAFF
TGTGCCTGGAGTAGGAGGAACACTGAAGCTTTCTTT
>TRBV10-3|TRBJ2-5|NA|NA
CAISPGQPAETQYF
TGTGCCATCAGCCCGGGACAACCGGCAGAGACCCAGTACTTC
>TRBV4-1|TRBJ2-1|once|TRBD2
CASSQAGGRALMDEQFF
TGCGCCAGCAGCCAAGCTGGCGGGAGGGCGTTAATGGATGAGCAGTTCTTC
>TRBV11-3|TRBJ2-3|NA|NA
CASSLDEDTQYF
TGTGCCAGCAGCTTAGATGAGGATACGCAGTATTTT
>TRBV28|TRBJ1-4|NA|TRBD1
CASSSPRQGSEKLFF
TGTGCCAGCAGTTCCCCAAGACAGGGATCCGAAAAACTGTTTTTT
>TRBV19|TRBJ2-7|once|NA
CASSLQDGSSYEQYF
TGTGCCAGTAGTCTCCAGGACGGGAGCTCCTACGAGCAGTACTTC
>TRBV3-1/TRBV3-2|TRBJ1-2|NA|NA
CASSRETGYYGYTF
TGTGCCAGCAGCCGGGAAACAGGCTACTATGGCTACACCTTC